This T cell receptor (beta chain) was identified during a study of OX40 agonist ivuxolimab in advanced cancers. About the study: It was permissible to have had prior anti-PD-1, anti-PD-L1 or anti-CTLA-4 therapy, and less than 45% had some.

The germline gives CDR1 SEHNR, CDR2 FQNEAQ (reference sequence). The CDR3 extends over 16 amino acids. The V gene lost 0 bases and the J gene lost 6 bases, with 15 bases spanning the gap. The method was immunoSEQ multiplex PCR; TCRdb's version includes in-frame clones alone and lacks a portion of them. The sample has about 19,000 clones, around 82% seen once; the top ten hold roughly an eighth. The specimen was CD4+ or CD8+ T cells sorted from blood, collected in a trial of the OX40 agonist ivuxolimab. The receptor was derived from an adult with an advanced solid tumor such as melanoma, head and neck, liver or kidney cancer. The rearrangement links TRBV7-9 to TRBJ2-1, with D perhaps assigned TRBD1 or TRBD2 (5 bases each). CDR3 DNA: TGTGCCAGCAGCTTAGCGCTGTCGGGGCTTGGCAATGAGCAGTTCTTC. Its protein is CASSLALSGLGNEQFF.